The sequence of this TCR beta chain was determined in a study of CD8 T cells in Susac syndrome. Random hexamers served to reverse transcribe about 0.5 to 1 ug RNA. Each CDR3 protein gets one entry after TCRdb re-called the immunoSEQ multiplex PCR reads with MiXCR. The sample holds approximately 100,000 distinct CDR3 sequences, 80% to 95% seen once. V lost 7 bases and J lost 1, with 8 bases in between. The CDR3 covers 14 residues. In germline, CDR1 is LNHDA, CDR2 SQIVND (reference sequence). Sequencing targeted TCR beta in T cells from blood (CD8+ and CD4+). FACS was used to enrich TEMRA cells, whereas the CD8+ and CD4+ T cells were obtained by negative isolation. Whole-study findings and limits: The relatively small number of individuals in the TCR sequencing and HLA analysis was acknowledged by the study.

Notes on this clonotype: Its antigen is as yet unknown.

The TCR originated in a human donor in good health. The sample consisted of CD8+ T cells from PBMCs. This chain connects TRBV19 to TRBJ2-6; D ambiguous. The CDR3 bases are TGTGCCAGTATGTCCGGGTCTGGGGCCAACGTCCTGACTTTC. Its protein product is CASMSGSGANVLTF. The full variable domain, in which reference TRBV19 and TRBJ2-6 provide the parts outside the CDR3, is DGGITQSPKYLFRKEGQNVTLSCEQNLNHDAMYWYRQDPGQGLRLIYYSQIVNDFQKGDIAEGYSVSREKKESFPLTVTSAQKNPTAFYLCASMSGSGANVLTFGAGSRLTVL.